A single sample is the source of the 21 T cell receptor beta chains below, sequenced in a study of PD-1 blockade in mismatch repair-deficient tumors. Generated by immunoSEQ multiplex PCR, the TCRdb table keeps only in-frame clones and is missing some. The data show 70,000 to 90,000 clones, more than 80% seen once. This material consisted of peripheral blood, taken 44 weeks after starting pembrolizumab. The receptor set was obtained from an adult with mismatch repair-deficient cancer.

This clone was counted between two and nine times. For the CDR3, the DNA is TGTGCCAGCAGCTTGCACCGTCTTAGCACTGAAGCTTTCTTT. This translates into CASSLHRLSTEAFF. This chain links TRBV5-4 with TRBJ1-1; no reliable D call. V was trimmed by 1 base and J by 4 bases, leaving 11 bases between them. CDR3 size: 14 residues. The V gene's germline CDR1 is SGHNT and CDR2 YYREEE (reference sequence). Supplemented by reference TRBV5-4 and TRBJ1-1, the full variable domain reads ETGVTQSPTHLIKTRGQQVTLRCSSQSGHNTVSWYQQALGQGPQFIFQYYREEENGRGNFPPRFSGLQFPNYSSELNVNALELDDSALYLCASSLHRLSTEAFFGQGTRLTVV.

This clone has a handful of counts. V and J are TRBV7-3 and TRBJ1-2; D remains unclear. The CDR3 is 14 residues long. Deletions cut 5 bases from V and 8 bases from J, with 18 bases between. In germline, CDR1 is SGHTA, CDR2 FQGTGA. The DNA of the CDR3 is TGTGCCAGCAGCACCGGAAGTCGCCCGGAGGGCTACACCTTC. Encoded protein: CASSTGSRPEGYTF.

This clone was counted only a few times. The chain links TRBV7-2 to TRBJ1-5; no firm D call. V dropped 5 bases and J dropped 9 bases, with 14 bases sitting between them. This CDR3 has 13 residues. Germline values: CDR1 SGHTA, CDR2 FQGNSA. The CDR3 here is CASSPSKSTPQHF. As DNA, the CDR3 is TGTGCCAGCAGCCCCTCGAAGAGTACGCCCCAGCATTTT.

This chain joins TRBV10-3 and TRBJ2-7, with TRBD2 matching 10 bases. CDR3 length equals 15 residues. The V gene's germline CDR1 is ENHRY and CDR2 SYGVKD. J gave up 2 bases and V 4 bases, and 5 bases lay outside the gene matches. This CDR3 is CAISGSGRVTYEQYF. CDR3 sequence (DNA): TGTGCCATCAGTGGGAGCGGGAGGGTCACCTACGAGCAGTACTTC.

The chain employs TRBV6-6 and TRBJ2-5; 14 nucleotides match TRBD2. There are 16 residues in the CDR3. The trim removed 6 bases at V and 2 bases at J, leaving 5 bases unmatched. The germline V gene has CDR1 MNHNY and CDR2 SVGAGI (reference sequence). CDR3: CASRSGLAGAQETQYF. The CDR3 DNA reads TGTGCCAGCAGGTCGGGACTAGCGGGAGCGCAAGAGACCCAGTACTTC.

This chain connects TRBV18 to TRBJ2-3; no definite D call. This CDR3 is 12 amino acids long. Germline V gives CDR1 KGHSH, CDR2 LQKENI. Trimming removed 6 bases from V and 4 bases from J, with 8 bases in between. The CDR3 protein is CASSSAADTQYF. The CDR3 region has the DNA TGTGCCAGCTCCTCCGCGGCAGATACGCAGTATTTT.

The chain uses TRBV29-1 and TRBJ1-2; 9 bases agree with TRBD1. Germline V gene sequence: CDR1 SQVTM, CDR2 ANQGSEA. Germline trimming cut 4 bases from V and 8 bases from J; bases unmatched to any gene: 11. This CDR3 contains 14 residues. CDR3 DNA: TGCAGCGTTGTTGGTTACAGGGGGCTTGAAGGCTACACCTTC. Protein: CSVVGYRGLEGYTF.

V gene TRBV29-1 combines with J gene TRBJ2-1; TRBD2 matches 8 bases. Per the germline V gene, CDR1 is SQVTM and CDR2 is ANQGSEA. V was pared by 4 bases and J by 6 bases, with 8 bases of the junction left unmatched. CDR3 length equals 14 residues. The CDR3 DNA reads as TGCAGCGTTGGCCAGCGGGAGTCTGGCAATGAGCAGTTCTTC. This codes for CSVGQRESGNEQFF.

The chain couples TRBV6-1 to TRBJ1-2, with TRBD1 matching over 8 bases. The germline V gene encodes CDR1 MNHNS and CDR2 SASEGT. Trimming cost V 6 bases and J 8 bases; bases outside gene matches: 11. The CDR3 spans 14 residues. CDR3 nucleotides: TGTGCCAGCAGGGCGGACAGGGTAAGAGGCGGCTACACCTTC. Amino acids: CASRADRVRGGYTF.

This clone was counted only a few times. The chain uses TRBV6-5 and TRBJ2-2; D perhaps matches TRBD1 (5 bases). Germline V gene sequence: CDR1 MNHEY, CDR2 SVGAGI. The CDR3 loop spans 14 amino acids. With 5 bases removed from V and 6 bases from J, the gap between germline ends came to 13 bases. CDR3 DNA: TGTGCCAGCAGTCCGTCTCAGGGCGCCGGGGAGCTGTTTTTT. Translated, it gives CASSPSQGAGELFF.

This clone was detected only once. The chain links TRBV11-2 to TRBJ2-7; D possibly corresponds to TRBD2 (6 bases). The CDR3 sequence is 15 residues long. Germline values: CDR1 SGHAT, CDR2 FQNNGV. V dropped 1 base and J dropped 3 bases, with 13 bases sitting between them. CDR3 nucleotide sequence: TGTGCCAGCAGCTTAGTGGAGACTAGTCACTACGAGCAGTACTTC. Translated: CASSLVETSHYEQYF.

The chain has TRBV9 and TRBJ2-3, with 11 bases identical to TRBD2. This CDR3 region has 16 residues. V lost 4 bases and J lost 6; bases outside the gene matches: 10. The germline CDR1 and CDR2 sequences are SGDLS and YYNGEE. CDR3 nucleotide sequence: TGTGCCAGCAGCACTTCCACTAGCGGGAGCCCCGATACGCAGTATTTT. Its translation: CASSTSTSGSPDTQYF. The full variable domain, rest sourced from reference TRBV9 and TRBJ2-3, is DSGVTQTPKHLITATGQRVTLRCSPRSGDLSVYWYQQSLDQGLQFLIQYYNGEERAKGNILERFSAQQFPDLHSELNLSSLELGDSALYFCASSTSTSGSPDTQYFGPGTRLTVL.

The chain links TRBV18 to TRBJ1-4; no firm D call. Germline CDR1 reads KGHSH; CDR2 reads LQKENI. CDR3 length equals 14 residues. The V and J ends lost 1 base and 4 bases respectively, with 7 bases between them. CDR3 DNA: TGTGCCAGCTCACCACAAGGTAGTAATGAAAAACTGTTTTTT. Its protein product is CASSPQGSNEKLFF.

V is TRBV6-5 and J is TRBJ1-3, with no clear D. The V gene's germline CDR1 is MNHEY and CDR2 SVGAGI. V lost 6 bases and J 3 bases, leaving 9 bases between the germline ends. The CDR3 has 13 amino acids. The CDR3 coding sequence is TGTGCCAGCAGACCCCGCGGTGGAAACACCATATATTTT. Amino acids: CASRPRGGNTIYF.

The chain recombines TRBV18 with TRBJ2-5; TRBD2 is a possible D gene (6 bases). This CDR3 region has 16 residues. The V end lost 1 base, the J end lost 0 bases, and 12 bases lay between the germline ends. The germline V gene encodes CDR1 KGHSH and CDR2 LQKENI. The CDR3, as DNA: TGTGCCAGCTCACCACTTGCAGGGAGGTACCAAGAGACCCAGTACTTC. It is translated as CASSPLAGRYQETQYF.

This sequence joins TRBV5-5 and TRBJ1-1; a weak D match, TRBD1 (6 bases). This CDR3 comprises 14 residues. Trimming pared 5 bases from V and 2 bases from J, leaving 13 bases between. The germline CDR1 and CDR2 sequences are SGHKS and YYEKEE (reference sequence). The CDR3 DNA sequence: TGTGCCAGCAGTAGGGGACATGATAACACTGAAGCTTTCTTT. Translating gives CASSRGHDNTEAFF.

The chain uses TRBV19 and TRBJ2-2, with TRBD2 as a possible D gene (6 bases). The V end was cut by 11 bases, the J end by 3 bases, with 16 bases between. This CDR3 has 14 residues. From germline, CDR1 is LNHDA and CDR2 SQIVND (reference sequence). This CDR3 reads CAARRDSYTGELFF. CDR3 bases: TGTGCCGCACGGAGGGACTCTTACACCGGGGAGCTGTTTTTT.

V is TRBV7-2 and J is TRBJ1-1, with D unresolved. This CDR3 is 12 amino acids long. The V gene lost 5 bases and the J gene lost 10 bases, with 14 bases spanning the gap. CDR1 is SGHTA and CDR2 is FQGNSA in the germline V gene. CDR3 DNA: TGTGCCAGCAGCCAGGCTGTTAGAGGAGCTTTCTTT. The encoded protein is CASSQAVRGAFF.

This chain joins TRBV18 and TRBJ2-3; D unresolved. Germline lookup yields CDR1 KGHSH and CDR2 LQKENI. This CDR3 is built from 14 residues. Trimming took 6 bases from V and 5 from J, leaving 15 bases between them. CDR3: CASSMILAQDTQYF. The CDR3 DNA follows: TGTGCCAGCTCCATGATCCTGGCCCAAGATACGCAGTATTTT. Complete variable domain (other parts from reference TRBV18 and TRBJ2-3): NAGVMQNPRHLVRRRGQEARLRCSPMKGHSHVYWYRQLPEEGLKFMVYLQKENIIDESGMPKERFSAEFPKEGPSILRIQQVVRGDSAAYFCASSMILAQDTQYFGPGTRLTVL.

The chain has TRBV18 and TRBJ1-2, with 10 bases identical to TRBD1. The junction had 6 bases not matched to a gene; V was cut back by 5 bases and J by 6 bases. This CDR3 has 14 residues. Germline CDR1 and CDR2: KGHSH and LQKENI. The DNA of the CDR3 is TGTGCCAGCTCAGCCCTGACAGGGGGCGATGGCTACACCTTC. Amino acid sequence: CASSALTGGDGYTF.

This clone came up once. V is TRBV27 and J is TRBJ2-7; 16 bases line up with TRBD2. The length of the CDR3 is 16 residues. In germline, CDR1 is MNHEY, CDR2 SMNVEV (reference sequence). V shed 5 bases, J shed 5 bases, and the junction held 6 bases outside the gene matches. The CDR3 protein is CASSKGLAGGENEQYF. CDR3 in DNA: TGTGCCAGCAGTAAGGGACTAGCGGGAGGGGAAAACGAGCAGTACTTC.